The rows below give T cell receptor beta chains drawn from one sample of a study of T cell repertoires in cytomegalovirus infection. TCRdb reprocessed the reads via MiXCR and lists one record per CDR3 protein. This table has under 850,000 distinct CDR3 sequences, roughly a third appearing once. No antigen has been identified for these receptors. This sample comprised cultured PBMCs, obtained from culture after CMV antigen stimulation. The receptors were gathered from a human donor in good health (CMV status not recorded). Some clones in this sample may be carry-over from other donors' samples. Each CDR3 is given with its conserved first and last residue. Fields, in order: D gene, clone size, J gene, V gene, CDR3 DNA, CDR3 protein. D genes are given only for firm matches. A clone size is listed for some rows: how often the clone was seen (once, few, many), or a class if it is expanded.

TRBD2 | . | TRBJ2-1 | TRBV19 | TGTGCCAGTAGTATTCTTCGAGCTGGGGGGGGACTGTTCTTC | CASSILRAGGGLFF
TRBD1 | . | TRBJ1-6 | TRBV7-9 | TGTGCCAGCAGCCATTGGGACAGGGAGGATTCACCCCTCCACTTT | CASSHWDREDSPLHF
TRBD2 | . | TRBJ2-1 | TRBV11-2 | TGTGCCAGCAGCTTCTCCCGACTAGCGGAGTACAATGAGCAGTTCTTC | CASSFSRLAEYNEQFF
TRBD1 | . | TRBJ2-7 | TRBV19 | TGTGCCAGTAATCACCTGGGACAGGGTATCGACGAGCAGTACTTC | CASNHLGQGIDEQYF
TRBD2 | many | TRBJ2-3 | TRBV7-2 | TGTGCCAGCAGCTTAGTTAGCGGGGCTAGCACAGATACGCAGTATTTT | CASSLVSGASTDTQYF
TRBD1 | . | TRBJ2-7 | TRBV29-1 | TGCAGCGTTGGGGACAGGGGATCCTACGAGCAGTACTTC | CSVGDRGSYEQYF
. | few | TRBJ1-5 | TRBV4-1 | TGCGCCAGCAGCCTTTCTAGTCAGGGGTTTCAGCCCCAGCATTTT | CASSLSSQGFQPQHF
. | few | TRBJ2-3 | TRBV6-2/TRBV6-3 | TGTGCCAGCAGACGACAGGCCGGCACAGATACGCAGTATTTT | CASRRQAGTDTQYF
TRBD2 | . | TRBJ2-3 | TRBV25-1 | TGTGCCAGCAGTGCGGGGGGTATAGATACGCAGTATTTT | CASSAGGIDTQYF
. | . | TRBJ2-4 | TRBV18 | TGTGCCAGCTCACCTAGTTCCGGAGGAAACATTCAGTACTTC | CASSPSSGGNIQYF
. | few | TRBJ2-5 | TRBV2 | TGTGCCAGCAGTCGACAGCAAGAGACCCAGTACTTC | CASSRQQETQYF
TRBD1 | . | TRBJ1-6 | TRBV2 | TGTGCCAGCAGTGACACAGGGGACAGAGTATATAATTCACCCCTCCACTTT | CASSDTGDRVYNSPLHF
. | . | TRBJ1-1 | TRBV4-1 | TGCGCCAGCAGCCCCCACAGGACAGAAATGAACACTGAAGCTTTCTTT | CASSPHRTEMNTEAFF
TRBD1 | . | TRBJ1-5 | TRBV4-1 | TGCGCCAGCAGCCAAGCAGGACAGGGCCGTCAGCCCCAGCATTTT | CASSQAGQGRQPQHF
. | . | TRBJ1-1 | TRBV5-1 | TGCGCCAGCAGCGCAGGTGGAGCTCCTCCTGAAGCTTTCTTT | CASSAGGAPPEAFF
. | once | TRBJ1-5 | TRBV3-1 | TGTGCCAGCAGCCAAGTACATAGCAATCAGCCCCAGCATTTT | CASSQVHSNQPQHF
TRBD2 | . | TRBJ2-7 | TRBV7-8 | TGTGCCAGCAGCCCGGTTGGACTAGCAGGCTCCTACGAGCAGTACTTC | CASSPVGLAGSYEQYF
. | . | TRBJ2-7 | TRBV6-1 | TGTGCCAGCAGTGAATACGGCGGAGCCTACGAGCAGTGCTTC | CASSEYGGAYEQCF
. | . | TRBJ2-3 | TRBV7-4 | TGTGCCAGCAGCCCCGCGGGGTTCCGCACAGATACGCAGTATTTT | CASSPAGFRTDTQYF
. | few | TRBJ2-1 | TRBV27 | TGTGCCACCTGCAGGGGACTCAACAATGAGCAGTTCTTC | CATCRGLNNEQFF
. | . | TRBJ2-3 | TRBV7-2 | TGTGCCAGCAGCTTAGCGGGGGGGCGGGAAGATACGCAGTATTTT | CASSLAGGREDTQYF
TRBD1 | few | TRBJ2-7 | TRBV6-2/TRBV6-3 | TGTGCCAGCAGTTACTCGTGGACAGGGGGTGATTTCTACGAGCAGTACTTC | CASSYSWTGGDFYEQYF